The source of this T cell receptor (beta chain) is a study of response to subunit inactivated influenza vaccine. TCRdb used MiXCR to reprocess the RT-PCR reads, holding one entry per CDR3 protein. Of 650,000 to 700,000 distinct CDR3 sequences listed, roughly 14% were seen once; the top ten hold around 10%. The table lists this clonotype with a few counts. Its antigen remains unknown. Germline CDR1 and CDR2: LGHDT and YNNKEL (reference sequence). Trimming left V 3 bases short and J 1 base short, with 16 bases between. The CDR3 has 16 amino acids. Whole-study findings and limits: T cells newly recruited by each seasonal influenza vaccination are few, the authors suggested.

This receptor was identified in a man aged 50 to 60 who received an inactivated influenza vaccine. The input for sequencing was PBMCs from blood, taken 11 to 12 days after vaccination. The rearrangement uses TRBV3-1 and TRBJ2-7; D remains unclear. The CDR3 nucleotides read TGTGCCAGCAGCCACTCCCCTGCGAGTGCATCCTACGAGCAGTACTTC. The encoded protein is CASSHSPASASYEQYF.